These T cell receptor beta chains were read from a single sample in a study of blood T cells in healthy people across ages. MiXCR, run by TCRdb on the 5' RACE reads, gives a single entry per CDR3 protein. The sample shows just under 900,000 distinct CDR3 sequences, 25% to 35% of them seen only once. The sequencing sample was made of blood. All receptors come from a woman older than 75 in good health. The conserved cysteine and the conserved F or W are not part of the CDR3 here.

v_call	j_call	cdr3_aa
TRBV5-1	TRBJ2-3	ASSPPPSGGTDTQY
TRBV12-3/TRBV12-4	TRBJ1-2	ASADRRNYGYT
TRBV7-2	TRBJ2-3	ASSLDSTSRPYTQY
TRBV7-2	TRBJ1-2	ASSYGQGYGCT
TRBV5-1	.	ASSLPRDSDEQY
TRBV12-3/TRBV12-4	TRBJ1-2	ASGTQGWNYGYT
TRBV5-1	TRBJ2-1	ASSLGTGGRMDEQF
TRBV4-3	TRBJ1-4	ASSQDRGQRNEKLF
TRBV9	TRBJ1-2	ASSPHPGQYGYT
TRBV6-2/TRBV6-3	TRBJ2-7	ASSPYRASYEQY
TRBV3-1	TRBJ2-4	ASSLQGAKNIQY
TRBV6-2/TRBV6-3	TRBJ2-7	ASSRMTGPTYEQY
TRBV6-2/TRBV6-3	TRBJ1-2	ASSSGTGNQVYGYT
TRBV7-8	TRBJ2-2	ASSPFRAGGHQETNTGELF
TRBV2	TRBJ2-1	ASSKKGTGVRNEQF
TRBV28	TRBJ1-1	ASSLSRAGDTEAF
TRBV3-1	TRBJ2-3	ASSQNPRTFSTDTQY
TRBV19	TRBJ1-5	ASNFGREPQH
TRBV14	TRBJ2-5	ASARTGGLETQY
TRBV20-1	TRBJ2-7	SASPAAKGSYEQY
TRBV7-2	TRBJ2-3	ASSLALAYGEEDTQY
TRBV6-2/TRBV6-3	TRBJ2-3	ASSHPDWGHMADTQY
TRBV20-1	.	SARYEGGDETQY
TRBV6-5	TRBJ1-2	ASSSTLLRTGGKNGYT
TRBV6-2/TRBV6-3	TRBJ1-1	ASSYPIRTGNTEAF
TRBV7-2	TRBJ2-5	ASSLGAGGGGQTQY
TRBV3-1	TRBJ2-1	ASSQVQGRGEQF
TRBV7-2	TRBJ1-1	ASSLGQGAGFRGEAF
TRBV12-3/TRBV12-4	TRBJ2-7	ASSPTGIHEQY
TRBV7-2	TRBJ2-1	ASSLAANRGDHEQF
TRBV20-1	TRBJ1-2	SAYREGYGYT
TRBV7-9	TRBJ1-6	ASSLRDRNSPLH
TRBV5-5	TRBJ2-2	ASSPRLISGGFREAGELF
TRBV5-1	TRBJ2-5	ASSPSVKSEETQY
TRBV6-6	TRBJ2-1	ASSSLGGANNEQF
TRBV29-1	TRBJ2-1	SVGLTGADEQF
TRBV5-6	TRBJ2-5	ASSLSGPGMATQY
TRBV4-3	TRBJ1-2	ASSQDWVKSYGYT
TRBV20-1	TRBJ2-5	SATPRTGQETQY
TRBV5-4	TRBJ2-3	ASSPTRTSTDTQY
TRBV6-5	TRBJ1-1	ASSYIHRGLTEAF
TRBV5-1	TRBJ2-5	ASSLGPAMGQY
TRBV7-9	TRBJ2-3	ASSLAKRGGADTQY
TRBV4-2	TRBJ1-5	ASSQELRGWQPQH
TRBV20-1	TRBJ2-3	SARSSSGGIGTQY
TRBV6-5	TRBJ2-1	ASKRNGRGEQF
TRBV20-1	TRBJ2-4	SASTGEPLNIQY
TRBV9	TRBJ1-2	ASNKVQTNYGYT
TRBV25-1	TRBJ2-5	ASSVGGTQY
TRBV29-1	TRBJ2-5	SVKRGASQETQY
TRBV29-1	TRBJ1-1	SVYDRATEAF
TRBV20-1	TRBJ1-5	SARVGENQPQH
TRBV7-9	TRBJ2-7	ARGDRAYSYEQY
TRBV5-1	TRBJ2-3	ASSLGPNAGTDTQY
TRBV12-3/TRBV12-4	TRBJ1-2	ASKPDSFYGYT
TRBV6-6	TRBJ1-2	ASSYRTGSSGYT
TRBV7-2	TRBJ1-5	ASSLGGTAGSQPQH
TRBV6-2/TRBV6-3	TRBJ1-1	ASSYPDRAEAF
TRBV6-2/TRBV6-3	TRBJ2-5	ASSYSRQGGNEQY
TRBV20-1	TRBJ2-3	SARVGAPTPDTQY